This T cell receptor (beta chain) was captured in a study of cytomegalovirus exposure and HLA in healthy donors. As for the study in general: Some 180 million T cells yielded roughly 120 million unique TCR beta sequences in earlier analysis. The study, taken as a whole, reports: Rare sequences made up most TCRs, while some public TCRs were found in many donors. Accounts indicate the classifier identified cytomegalovirus status with strong specificity and sensitivity. CMV serostatus was the sole immune exposure information available.

Between the trimmed V and J ends, which lost 4 bases and 1 base, there was a span of 15 bases. The CDR3 runs to 15 residues. Per germline, CDR1 GTSNPN and CDR2 SVGIG (reference sequence). Concerning this clone itself: The antigen is undetermined.

A multiplex PCR was run with 60 Vbeta primers and 13 Jbeta primers. Using immunoSEQ multiplex PCR, the repertoire was profiled, and TCRdb retains in-frame clones only, with some absent. Among 150,000 to 200,000 clones listed, 85% were seen once. The receptor was derived from a man younger than 30 in good health and CMV-seropositive. The specimen was PBMCs. This chain links TRBV30 with TRBJ2-3; D might be TRBD1 (6 bases). The CDR3 nucleotides are TGTGCCTGGATGTCAGAGGGGGTGGGCACAGATACGCAGTATTTT. Encoded protein: CAWMSEGVGTDTQYF.